Listed here are 14 T cell receptor beta chains from one sample, sequenced in a study of blood T cell repertoires in COVID-19. TCRdb's table, derived via immunoSEQ multiplex PCR, lists solely in-frame clones and lacks some. This sample has about 150,000 clones; around three quarters occur once, and the top ten carry over 6.5%. Sequenced: peripheral blood. These receptors all stem from a middle-aged man with active or convalescent COVID-19.

The rearrangement uses TRBV15 and TRBJ1-5; perhaps TRBD1 as D (5 bases). V lost 0 bases and J 8 bases, leaving 8 bases between the germline ends. CDR3 length: 13 residues. Germline V gene lookup returns CDR1 LNHNV and CDR2 YYDKDF (reference sequence). The CDR3 protein is CATSRDRGEPQHF. The CDR3 DNA follows: TGTGCCACCAGCAGAGATCGGGGGGAGCCCCAGCATTTT.

The V and J genes are TRBV5-4 and TRBJ2-7, with 11 positions matching TRBD1. The CDR3 spans 15 residues. V dropped 2 bases and J dropped 2; count of bases not matched to a gene: 3. The germline gives CDR1 SGHNT, CDR2 YYREEE (reference sequence). The CDR3 region is CASSFPGQGAYEQYF. CDR3 bases: TGTGCCAGCAGCTTCCCGGGACAGGGGGCCTACGAGCAGTACTTC.

The chain has TRBV2 and TRBJ2-5, with D possibly matching TRBD2 (5 bases). V was shortened by 6 bases and J by 7 bases, with 15 bases between the two germline ends. The CDR3 totals 13 residues. Germline V lookup: CDR1 SNHLY, CDR2 FYNNEI. The CDR3 bases are TGTGCCAGCAGCACAGCGGAGGACGGGACCCAGTACTTC. Protein sequence: CASSTAEDGTQYF.

In its sample, this clone was seen a few times. V gene TRBV19 combines with J gene TRBJ2-2; D is undetermined. The CDR3 is 13 amino acids. CDR1 LNHDA and CDR2 SQIVND come from the germline V gene (reference sequence). V gave up 6 bases and J gave up 4 bases, with 9 bases separating them. The CDR3 reads CASRNGGTGELFF. CDR3 coding DNA: TGTGCCAGTAGAAACGGTGGCACCGGGGAGCTGTTTTTT.

This clone was observed a handful of times. This sequence joins TRBV19 and TRBJ1-6, with a weak D call TRBD1 (5 bases). The germline gives CDR1 LNHDA, CDR2 SQIVND (reference sequence). The V end lost 7 bases, the J end lost 6 bases, and 13 bases lay between the germline ends. This CDR3 has 14 residues. The CDR3 nucleotides are TGTGCCAGTAATATCGGAGGGGCTAATTCACCCCTCCACTTT. It encodes CASNIGGANSPLHF.

The chain employs TRBV19 and TRBJ1-5, with D hard to call. Trimming cost V 4 bases and J 3 bases, with 16 bases left between them. The V gene's germline CDR1 is LNHDA and CDR2 SQIVND (reference sequence). The CDR3 totals 16 residues. The CDR3 nucleotides read TGTGCCAGTAGTACCCTGGGGAGACTGTCCAATCAGCCCCAGCATTTT. This translates into CASSTLGRLSNQPQHF.

This chain connects TRBV10-3 to TRBJ2-1; possibly TRBD2 for D (6 bases). This CDR3 contains 12 residues. Germline V gene lookup returns CDR1 ENHRY and CDR2 SYGVKD. Trimming took 11 bases from V and 4 from J, leaving 12 bases between them. The CDR3 is CAVEGEYNEQFF. In DNA, the CDR3 is TGTGCCGTGGAGGGAGAGTACAATGAGCAGTTCTTC.

The chain carries TRBV18 and TRBJ2-7; TRBD2 is a possible D gene (6 bases). Between the trimmed V and J ends, which lost 0 bases and 2 bases, there was a span of 14 bases. The length of the CDR3 is 16 residues. Germline loops: CDR1 KGHSH, CDR2 LQKENI. Here the CDR3 reads CASSPPEGLGTYEQYF. The CDR3 DNA follows: TGTGCCAGCTCACCACCGGAGGGGCTGGGGACCTACGAGCAGTACTTC.

The genes are TRBV10-1 and TRBJ2-3; 9 nucleotides line up with TRBD2. Losses at the gene ends were 2 bases for V and 3 bases for J; bases not matched to a gene: 9. This CDR3 is 17 amino acids long. Germline CDR1 and CDR2: WNHNN and SYGVQD (reference sequence). The CDR3 coding sequence is TGCGCCAGCAGTGAGCGTCTTAGCGGGAGAGGGACAGATACGCAGTATTTT. Amino acids: CASSERLSGRGTDTQYF.

This chain links TRBV2 with TRBJ2-7; no definite D call. CDR3 length: 12 residues. With 8 bases removed from V and 3 bases from J, the gap between germline ends came to 11 bases. The V gene's germline CDR1 is SNHLY and CDR2 FYNNEI. For the CDR3, the DNA is TGTGCCAGCTCCCCGAGAATCTACGAGCAGTACTTC. Amino acid sequence: CASSPRIYEQYF.

The chain is built from TRBV7-2 and TRBJ2-7; TRBD1 agrees at 7 bases. Germline V lookup: CDR1 SGHTA, CDR2 FQGNSA. The CDR3 sequence is 15 residues long. Trimming at V came to 0 bases and at J to 7 bases, leaving 9 bases not matched to a gene. The CDR3, as DNA: TGTGCCAGCAGCTTAGCGAGGACAGGCATGGAGGAGCAGTACTTC. It encodes CASSLARTGMEEQYF.

The J gene is TRBJ2-1, the V gene TRBV10-1, with D possibly TRBD1 on 5 matching bases. Trimming shortened V by 3 bases and J by 1 base, and 13 bases separated the two germline ends. The CDR3 sequence is 16 residues long. CDR1 and CDR2 (germline): WNHNN, SYGVQD (reference sequence). The CDR3 reads CASSDERAGSYNEQFF. The DNA for the CDR3 is TGCGCCAGCAGTGATGAAAGGGCAGGGTCCTACAATGAGCAGTTCTTC.

The sample holds one count of this clone. The chain has TRBV27 and TRBJ2-3; 10 positions match TRBD2. The CDR3 runs 16 residues. Germline trimming cut 7 bases from V and 4 bases from J; bases unmatched to any gene: 11. Germline CDR1 reads MNHEY; CDR2 reads SMNVEV (reference sequence). The CDR3 region is CASNPSSGSGADTQYF. The CDR3 DNA is TGTGCCAGCAATCCCTCTAGCGGGAGTGGGGCAGATACGCAGTATTTT.

The V gene is TRBV11-2, the J gene TRBJ1-1; D remains ambiguous. Germline V gene sequence: CDR1 SGHAT, CDR2 FQNNGV. Trimming left V 5 bases short and J 1 base short, with 17 bases between. This CDR3 spans 16 amino acids. CDR3 sequence reads: CASSPPRGRWNTEAFF. The CDR3 nucleotides read TGTGCCAGCAGCCCCCCACGGGGTCGGTGGAACACTGAAGCTTTCTTT.